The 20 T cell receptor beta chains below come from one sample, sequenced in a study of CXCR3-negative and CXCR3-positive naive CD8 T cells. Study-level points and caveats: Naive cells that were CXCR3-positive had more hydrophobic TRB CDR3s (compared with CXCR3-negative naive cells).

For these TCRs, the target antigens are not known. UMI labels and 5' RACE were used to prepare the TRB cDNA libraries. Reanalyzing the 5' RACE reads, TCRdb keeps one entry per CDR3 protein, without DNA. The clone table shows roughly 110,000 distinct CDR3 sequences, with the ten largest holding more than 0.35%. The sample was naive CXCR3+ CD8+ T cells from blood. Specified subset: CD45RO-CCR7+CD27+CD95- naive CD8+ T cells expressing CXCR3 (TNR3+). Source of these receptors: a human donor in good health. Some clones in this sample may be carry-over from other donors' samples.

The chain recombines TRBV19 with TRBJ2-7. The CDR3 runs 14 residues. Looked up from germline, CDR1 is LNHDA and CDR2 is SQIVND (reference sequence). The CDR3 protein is CASSMWLQKEEQYF.

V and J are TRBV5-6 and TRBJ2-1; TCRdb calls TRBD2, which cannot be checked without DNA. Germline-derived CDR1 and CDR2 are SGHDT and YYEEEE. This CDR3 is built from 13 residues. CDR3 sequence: CASSLAAGNEQFF.

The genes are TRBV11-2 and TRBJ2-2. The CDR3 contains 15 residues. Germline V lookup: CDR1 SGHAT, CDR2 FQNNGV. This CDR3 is CASSLDPGLAGELFF.

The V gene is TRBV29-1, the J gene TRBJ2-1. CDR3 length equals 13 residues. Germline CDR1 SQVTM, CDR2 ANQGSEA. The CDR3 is CSVEDLGNNEQFF.

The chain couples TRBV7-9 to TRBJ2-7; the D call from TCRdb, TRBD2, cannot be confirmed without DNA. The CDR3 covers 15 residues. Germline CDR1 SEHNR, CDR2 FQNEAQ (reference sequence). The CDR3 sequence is CASGPVAAGAYEQYF.

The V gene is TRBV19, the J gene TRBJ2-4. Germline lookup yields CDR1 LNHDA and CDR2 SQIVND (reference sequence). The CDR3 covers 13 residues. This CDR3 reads CASSIGGVNIQYF.

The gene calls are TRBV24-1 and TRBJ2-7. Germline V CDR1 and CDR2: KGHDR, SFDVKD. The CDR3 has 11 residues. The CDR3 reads CATSAWDEQYF.

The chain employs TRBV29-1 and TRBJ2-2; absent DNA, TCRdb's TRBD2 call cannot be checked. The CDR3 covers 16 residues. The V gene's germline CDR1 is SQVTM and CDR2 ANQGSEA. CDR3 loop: CTGLVGGGANTGELFF.

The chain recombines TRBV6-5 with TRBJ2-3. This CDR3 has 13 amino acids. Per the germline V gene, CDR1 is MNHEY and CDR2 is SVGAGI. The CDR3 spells CASSYGRTDTRYF.

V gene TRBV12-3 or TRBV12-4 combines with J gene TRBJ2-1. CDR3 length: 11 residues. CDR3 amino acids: CASLEANEQFF.

The CDR3 sequence: CASSRSADTEAFF. The chain employs TRBV7-9 and TRBJ1-1. The CDR3 runs to 13 residues. CDR1 SEHNR and CDR2 FQNEAQ come from the germline V gene (reference sequence).

The CDR3 sequence: CASSFGTNRPLNTGELFF. This chain connects TRBV7-6 to TRBJ2-2; TCRdb selects TRBD2, and the lack of DNA leaves this call unchecked. This CDR3 spans 18 amino acids. Per germline, CDR1 SGHVS and CDR2 FNYEAQ.

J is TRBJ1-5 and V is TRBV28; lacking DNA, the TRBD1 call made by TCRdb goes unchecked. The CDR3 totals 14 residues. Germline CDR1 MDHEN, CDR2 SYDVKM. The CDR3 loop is CASGGQGMGQPQHF.

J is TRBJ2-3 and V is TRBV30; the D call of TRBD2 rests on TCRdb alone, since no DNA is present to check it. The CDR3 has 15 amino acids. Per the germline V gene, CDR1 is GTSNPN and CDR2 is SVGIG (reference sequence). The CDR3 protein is CAWSTSGVSTDTQYF.

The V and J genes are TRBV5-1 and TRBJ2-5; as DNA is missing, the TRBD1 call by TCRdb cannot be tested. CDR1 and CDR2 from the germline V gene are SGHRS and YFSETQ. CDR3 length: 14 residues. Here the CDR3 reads CASSFTGFQETQYF. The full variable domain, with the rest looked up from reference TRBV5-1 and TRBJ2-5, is KAGVTQTPRYLIKTRGQQVTLSCSPISGHRSVSWYQQTPGQGLQFLFEYFSETQRNKGNFPGRFSGRQFSNSRSEMNVSTLELGDSALYLCASSFTGFQETQYFGPGTRLLVL.

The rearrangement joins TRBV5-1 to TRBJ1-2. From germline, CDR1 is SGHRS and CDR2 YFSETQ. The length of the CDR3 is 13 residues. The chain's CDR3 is CASSLEQHYGYTF.

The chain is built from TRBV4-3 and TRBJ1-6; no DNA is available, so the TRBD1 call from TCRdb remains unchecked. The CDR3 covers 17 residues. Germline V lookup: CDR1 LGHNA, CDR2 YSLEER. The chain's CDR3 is CASSQDRVTGHNSPLHF.

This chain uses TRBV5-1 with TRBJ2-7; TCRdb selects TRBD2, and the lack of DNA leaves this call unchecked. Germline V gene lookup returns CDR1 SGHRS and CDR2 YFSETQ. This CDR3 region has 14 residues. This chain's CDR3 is CASSRTSGQYEQYF.

The CDR3 sequence: CASSRNPGVSMNTEAFF. The V gene is TRBV7-9, the J gene TRBJ1-1. Germline values: CDR1 SEHNR, CDR2 FQNEAQ (reference sequence). CDR3 length: 17 residues.

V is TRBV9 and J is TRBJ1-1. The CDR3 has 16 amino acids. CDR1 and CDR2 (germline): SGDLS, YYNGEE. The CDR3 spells CASSVGGSFPNTEAFF. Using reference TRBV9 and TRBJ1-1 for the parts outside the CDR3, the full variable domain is DSGVTQTPKHLITATGQRVTLRCSPRSGDLSVYWYQQSLDQGLQFLIQYYNGEERAKGNILERFSAQQFPDLHSELNLSSLELGDSALYFCASSVGGSFPNTEAFFGQGTRLTVV.